This T cell receptor (beta chain) was found in a study of blood T cell repertoires in COVID-19. Across the study: T cells, B-cell-depleted T cells, or PBMCs supplied cDNA or gDNA.

In the authors' methods: Amplifying reference gene primers gave estimates of nucleated cell counts. Sequenced by immunoSEQ multiplex PCR; TCRdb stores in-frame clones only, minus some. From that table come the V and J calls and clone size; the DNA was used to work out D and trimming. The sample carries about 200,000 clones, 84% recorded once. The sample consisted of peripheral blood. This clonotype originated in a man between 45 and 60 years old with active or convalescent COVID-19.

The CDR3 sequence is CASSQTPRDRAFNEQFF. CDR3 in DNA: TGCGCCAGCAGCCAAACCCCCCGGGACAGGGCCTTCAATGAGCAGTTCTTC. V usage is TRBV4-1 and J usage is TRBJ2-1; 9 positions agree with TRBD1. This CDR3 has 17 amino acids. Germline-derived CDR1 and CDR2 are MGHRA and YSYEKL. V lost 2 bases and J lost 6; bases outside the gene matches: 11.